This T cell receptor beta chain was recorded in a study of control samples from healthy donors and cancer patients. Using immunoSEQ multiplex PCR, the repertoire was profiled, and TCRdb retains in-frame clones only, with some absent. Of about 77,000 clones detected, approximately 92% appear once; the ten largest clones hold 4.5% to 7.5%. Source material: blood. The TCR sequence derives from an older woman in good health.

The CDR3 loop reads CASSQAWGDPRYTGELFF. The CDR3 bases are TGTGCCAGCAGCCAAGCTTGGGGGGACCCGCGGTACACCGGGGAGCTGTTTTTT. This sequence joins TRBV14 and TRBJ2-2; possibly TRBD2 for D (6 bases). V dropped 1 base and J dropped 3 bases, with 18 bases sitting between them. The CDR3 extends over 18 amino acids. Germline V CDR1 and CDR2: SGHDN, FVKESK.